Following are 17 T cell receptor beta chains from one sample sequenced in a study of control samples from healthy donors and cancer patients. The assay was immunoSEQ multiplex PCR, and TCRdb's table has in-frame clones only and misses some. Of 100,000 to 150,000 clones listed, about 90% are singletons. Sequencing was carried out using blood. The receptors here all came from a young man in good health.

CDR3 loop: CASSFPGTAAGELFF. The CDR3 coding sequence is TGTGCCAGCAGTTTTCCGGGGACAGCGGCCGGGGAGCTGTTTTTT. The J gene is TRBJ2-2, the V gene TRBV28; 7 nucleotides line up with TRBD1. From germline, CDR1 is MDHEN and CDR2 SYDVKM. Trimming at V came to 3 bases and at J to 6 bases, leaving 7 bases not matched to a gene. The CDR3 loop spans 15 amino acids.

The chain has TRBV14 and TRBJ2-7; 10 bases align to TRBD2. This CDR3 is built from 14 residues. The V segment lost 4 bases and the J segment 7 bases; nucleotides outside the gene matches: 7. Germline CDR1 reads SGHDN; CDR2 reads FVKESK. This CDR3 reads CASSPPGLAWEQYF. In DNA form, the CDR3 reads TGTGCCAGCAGCCCTCCGGGACTAGCGTGGGAGCAGTACTTC.

V is TRBV27 and J is TRBJ2-3, with TRBD1 matching over 7 bases. Looked up from germline, CDR1 is MNHEY and CDR2 is SMNVEV (reference sequence). V shed 7 bases, J shed 2 bases, and the junction held 6 bases outside the gene matches. The CDR3 covers 14 residues. CDR3 loop: CASTPGQITDTQYF. The CDR3 DNA sequence: TGTGCCAGCACCCCGGGACAGATCACAGATACGCAGTATTTT.

The chain links TRBV7-6 to TRBJ2-7; 8 bases agree with TRBD2. V shed 2 bases, J shed 3 bases, and the junction held 12 bases outside the gene matches. Germline lookup yields CDR1 SGHVS and CDR2 FNYEAQ. The CDR3 is made up of 17 amino acids. The CDR3 loop reads CASSLMREAKAGYEQYF. The CDR3 nucleotides read TGTGCCAGCAGCTTAATGCGGGAGGCAAAGGCAGGCTACGAGCAGTACTTC.

The chain recombines TRBV2 with TRBJ1-4; 7 bases fit TRBD1. V lost 6 bases and J lost 8; bases outside the gene matches: 12. The CDR3 has 15 residues. CDR1 and CDR2 from the germline V gene are SNHLY and FYNNEI. The DNA for the CDR3 is TGTGCCAGCAGCGTCGGACAGGCCTCCGGGGAAAAACTGTTTTTT. Its protein product is CASSVGQASGEKLFF. The whole variable domain, remainder taken from reference TRBV2 and TRBJ1-4, is EPEVTQTPSHQVTQMGQEVILRCVPISNHLYFYWYRQILGQKVEFLVSFYNNEISEKSEIFDDQFSVERPDGSNFTLKIRSTKLEDSAMYFCASSVGQASGEKLFFGSGTQLSVL.

The chain couples TRBV2 to TRBJ1-5; 7 bases match TRBD1. V shed 6 bases, J shed 0 bases, and the junction held 2 bases outside the gene matches. The CDR3 spans 14 residues. Looked up from germline, CDR1 is SNHLY and CDR2 is FYNNEI. CDR3 sequence: CASSGQVSNQPQHF. In nucleotides, the CDR3 is TGTGCCAGCAGCGGACAGGTTAGCAATCAGCCCCAGCATTTT. The full variable domain, its missing parts supplied by reference TRBV2 and TRBJ1-5, is EPEVTQTPSHQVTQMGQEVILRCVPISNHLYFYWYRQILGQKVEFLVSFYNNEISEKSEIFDDQFSVERPDGSNFTLKIRSTKLEDSAMYFCASSGQVSNQPQHFGDGTRLSIL.

The chain combines TRBV27 with TRBJ2-2, with D possibly matching TRBD2 (6 bases). Looked up from germline, CDR1 is MNHEY and CDR2 is SMNVEV (reference sequence). The CDR3 loop spans 16 amino acids. The ends were cut back, 6 bases at V and 1 base at J, with 15 bases in the middle. The CDR3 nucleotides are TGTGCCAGCAGGGGCCAGAGCGGGTTGAACACCGGGGAGCTGTTTTTT. Its translation: CASRGQSGLNTGELFF.

The chain employs TRBV27 and TRBJ1-1; D not resolved. The germline CDR1 and CDR2 sequences are MNHEY and SMNVEV (reference sequence). Trimming removed 2 bases from V and 1 base from J, with 5 bases in between. The CDR3 has 13 residues. The CDR3: CASSLGRNTEAFF. In DNA form, the CDR3 reads TGTGCCAGCAGTTTAGGGCGGAACACTGAAGCTTTCTTT.

The chain is built from TRBV28 and TRBJ2-1, with 9 bases lining up with TRBD2. With 5 bases clipped from V and 4 bases from J, the junction kept 12 bases outside the gene matches. Germline-derived CDR1 and CDR2 are MDHEN and SYDVKM. This CDR3 spans 17 amino acids. The CDR3 sequence is CASSPPRTSDPYNEQFF. CDR3 coding DNA: TGTGCCAGCAGTCCCCCCAGGACTAGCGACCCATACAATGAGCAGTTCTTC.

V usage is TRBV18 and J usage is TRBJ2-7, with 7 bases fitting TRBD2. Trimming removed 6 bases from V and 2 bases from J; junction bases left unmatched: 4. Germline V CDR1 and CDR2: KGHSH, LQKENI. This CDR3 has 13 residues. The CDR3 sequence is CASSESGTYEQYF. Written as DNA, the CDR3 is TGTGCCAGCTCGGAGAGCGGGACCTACGAGCAGTACTTC.

This clone has just one count. The chain has TRBV7-2 and TRBJ1-4; D remains unclear. Trimming left V 5 bases short and J 7 bases short, with 17 bases between. This CDR3 is 15 amino acids long. From germline, CDR1 is SGHTA and CDR2 FQGNSA. CDR3 sequence (DNA): TGTGCCAGCAGCAGAGGGATCTCCGCGGGTGAAAAACTGTTTTTT. It translates to CASSRGISAGEKLFF.

This chain links TRBV30 with TRBJ2-2; D might be TRBD2 (5 bases). V dropped 0 bases and J dropped 6 bases, with 8 bases sitting between them. This CDR3 region has 13 residues. Germline V CDR1 and CDR2: GTSNPN, SVGIG (reference sequence). In DNA, the CDR3 is TGTGCCTGGAGTGTACCCGGGGCCGGGGAGCTGTTTTTT. It yields the protein CAWSVPGAGELFF. The full variable domain, in which reference TRBV30 and TRBJ2-2 provide the parts outside the CDR3, is SQTIHQWPATLVQPVGSPLSLECTVEGTSNPNLYWYRQAAGRGLQLLFYSVGIGQISSEVPQNLSASRPQDRQFILSSKKLLLSDSGFYLCAWSVPGAGELFFGEGSRLTVL.

This chain uses TRBV24-1 with TRBJ1-2, with TRBD1 as a possible D gene (5 bases). Germline V gives CDR1 KGHDR, CDR2 SFDVKD. Trimming removed 4 bases at V and 8 bases at J, with 13 bases between. CDR3 size: 13 residues. CDR3 nucleotide sequence: TGTGCCACCAGTGACCGGGGACCCCTGGGCTACACCTTC. Residues: CATSDRGPLGYTF.

This clone is a singleton in its sample. This rearrangement joins TRBV30 to TRBJ2-2, with 9 bases identical to TRBD2. The CDR3 length is 16 residues. The germline gives CDR1 GTSNPN, CDR2 SVGIG (reference sequence). V gave up 0 bases and J gave up 3 bases; unmatched junction bases: 5. The CDR3 sequence is CAWSVRKRGDTGELFF. The CDR3 DNA follows: TGTGCCTGGAGTGTACGTAAGCGGGGGGACACCGGGGAGCTGTTTTTT.

The chain recombines TRBV7-3 with TRBJ2-1; D remains unclear. Looked up from germline, CDR1 is SGHTA and CDR2 is FQGTGA. The CDR3 has 14 amino acids. Trimming removed 5 bases at V and 3 bases at J, with 11 bases between. In DNA, the CDR3 is TGTGCCAGCAGCCGTGACCGCAACTACAATGAGCAGTTCTTC. Translation gives CASSRDRNYNEQFF.

This chain links TRBV25-1 with TRBJ1-1; no clear D. The ends were cut back, 5 bases at V and 3 bases at J, with 7 bases in the middle. The CDR3 has 12 amino acids. From germline, CDR1 is MGHDK and CDR2 SYGVNS. DNA of the CDR3: TGTGCCAGCAGTAGGCCAGACACTGAAGCTTTCTTT. This gives the protein CASSRPDTEAFF. The complete variable domain, with remaining parts taken from reference TRBV25-1 and TRBJ1-1, reads EADIYQTPRYLVIGTGKKITLECSQTMGHDKMYWYQQDPGMELHLIHYSYGVNSTEKGDLSSESTVSRIRTEHFPLTLESARPSHTSQYLCASSRPDTEAFFGQGTRLTVV.

The chain combines TRBV20-1 with TRBJ1-5, with D uncertain. CDR1 is DFQATT and CDR2 is SNEGSKA in the germline V gene (reference sequence). This CDR3 region has 11 residues. V was pared by 3 bases and J by 3 bases, with 3 bases between. For the CDR3, the DNA is TGCAGTGCTAGCCCCAATCAGCCCCAGCATTTT. This gives the protein CSASPNQPQHF.